This is a list of T cell receptor beta chains from one sample in a study of memory CD4+ T cells and cytomegalovirus serostatus. Using immunoSEQ multiplex PCR, the repertoire was profiled, and TCRdb retains in-frame clones only, with some absent. The sample yields about 57,000 clones, over 75% seen once. The sequencing input was memory CD4+ T cells from blood. The origin of the receptors is an adult in good health and CMV-seronegative. CDR3s include the opening cysteine and the closing phenylalanine or tryptophan. Each record gives: V gene, D gene, clone size, J gene, CDR3 DNA, CDR3 protein. D genes are given only for firm matches. Size is stated for part of the rows, as once, few or many counts, or as a class when the clone is expanded.

V: TRBV5-6; D: TRBD1; size: .; J: TRBJ1-4; DNA: TGTGCCAGCAGCTCCGACAGGGGGTATAATGAAAAACTGTTTTTT; CDR3: CASSSDRGYNEKLFF
V: TRBV6-5; D: TRBD2; size: .; J: TRBJ2-1; DNA: TGTGCCAGCGCTCGGACTAGCGGGTTCAATGAGCAGTTCTTC; CDR3: CASARTSGFNEQFF
V: TRBV28; D: .; size: .; J: TRBJ1-5; DNA: TGTGCCAGCACCGGAAGGGACACAAATCAGCCCCAGCATTTT; CDR3: CASTGRDTNQPQHF
V: TRBV2; D: .; size: .; J: TRBJ1-1; DNA: TGTGCCAGCAGATCTTCAAAGGGGTTTACTGAAGCTTTCTTT; CDR3: CASRSSKGFTEAFF
V: TRBV2; D: .; size: once; J: TRBJ2-2; DNA: TGTGCCAGCAGTGAACGGGGACTGGGGACCGGGGAGCTGTTTTTT; CDR3: CASSERGLGTGELFF
V: TRBV18; D: TRBD1; size: .; J: TRBJ1-1; DNA: TGTGCCAGCTCACCGGGACAGGCCCAGAACACTGAAGCTTTCTTT; CDR3: CASSPGQAQNTEAFF
V: TRBV5-1; D: .; size: .; J: TRBJ2-1; DNA: TGCGCCAGCAGCTTGGGAGGGACGATGAATGAGCAGTTCTTC; CDR3: CASSLGGTMNEQFF
V: TRBV21-1; D: .; size: .; J: TRBJ1-2; DNA: TGTGCCAGCAGCCCATGGGGAGGGGGCTGCTATGGCTACACCTTC; CDR3: CASSPWGGGCYGYTF
V: TRBV7-9; D: TRBD2; size: .; J: TRBJ2-1; DNA: TGTGCCAGCAGCCGGACTAGCGGGGGCGGATTCTACAATGAGCAGTTCTTC; CDR3: CASSRTSGGGFYNEQFF
V: TRBV10-3; D: .; size: .; J: TRBJ1-1; DNA: TGTGCCAACGGACGGGGGAACACTGAAGCTTTCTTT; CDR3: CANGRGNTEAFF
V: TRBV5-1; D: .; size: .; J: TRBJ2-2; DNA: TGCGCCAGCAGCTTGGATAGGGGGGGTTACACCGGGGAGCTGTTTTTT; CDR3: CASSLDRGGYTGELFF
V: TRBV7-2; D: .; size: .; J: TRBJ2-6; DNA: TGTGCCAGCAGTCGTTCTGGGGCCAACGTCCTGACTTTC; CDR3: CASSRSGANVLTF
V: TRBV28; D: TRBD2; size: .; J: TRBJ2-3; DNA: TGTGCCAGCAGTTTTCCCCTAGCGGGCGTAACCCTCACAGATACGCAGTATTTT; CDR3: CASSFPLAGVTLTDTQYF
V: TRBV19; D: .; size: .; J: TRBJ1-5; DNA: TGTGCCAGTAGTATCACCCCCCAAGGTCAGCCCCAGCATTTT; CDR3: CASSITPQGQPQHF
V: TRBV29-1; D: .; size: once; J: TRBJ1-2; DNA: TGCAGCGTGGGTGGGAGTTGGAACGGCTATGGCTACACCTTC; CDR3: CSVGGSWNGYGYTF
V: TRBV30; D: .; size: .; J: TRBJ1-1; DNA: TGTGCCTGGAGTGTACGGTGGGGCGTCACTGAAGCTTTCTTT; CDR3: CAWSVRWGVTEAFF
V: TRBV10-2; D: .; size: few; J: TRBJ2-5; DNA: TGCGCCAGCAGTCGTCAGGGGCCAGAGACCCAGTACTTC; CDR3: CASSRQGPETQYF
V: TRBV5-1; D: .; size: .; J: TRBJ2-1; DNA: TGCGCCAGCAGCTCAAGTGGGGATGAGCAGTTCTTC; CDR3: CASSSSGDEQFF
V: TRBV27; D: TRBD1; size: .; J: TRBJ1-5; DNA: TGTGCCAGCAGTCCGACAGGGCCGGGTCAGCCCCAGCATTTT; CDR3: CASSPTGPGQPQHF
V: TRBV30; D: .; size: few; J: TRBJ1-4; DNA: TGTGCCTGGAGTCCGGGGACCCATGAAAAACTGTTTTTT; CDR3: CAWSPGTHEKLFF
V: TRBV23-1; D: TRBD1; size: .; J: TRBJ2-5; DNA: TGCGCCAGCAGATTTCGACAGACAGGGCGACAAGAGACCCAGTACTTC; CDR3: CASRFRQTGRQETQYF
V: TRBV27; D: .; size: .; J: TRBJ2-3; DNA: TGTGCCAGCAGTCTCCATAAGGGCACAGATACGCAGTATTTT; CDR3: CASSLHKGTDTQYF
V: TRBV5-1; D: .; size: once; J: TRBJ2-6; DNA: TGCGCCAGCACTCAGAGGGAGGGGGTTTCCAACGTCCTGACTTTC; CDR3: CASTQREGVSNVLTF
V: TRBV7-2; D: TRBD1; size: .; J: TRBJ1-6; DNA: TGTGCCAGCAGCGGACAGGGGGAACAATTTTCACCCCTCCACTTT; CDR3: CASSGQGEQFSPLHF
V: TRBV6-1; D: .; size: .; J: TRBJ1-1; DNA: TGTGCCAGCAGAGGTCCGACAGGACAGACTGAAGCTTTCTTT; CDR3: CASRGPTGQTEAFF
V: TRBV11-2; D: .; size: .; J: TRBJ1-1; DNA: TGTGCCAGCAGCTTGAGGGGCAGTCTAGGCGCTGAAGCTTTCTTT; CDR3: CASSLRGSLGAEAFF
V: TRBV5-4; D: .; size: .; J: TRBJ2-6; DNA: TGTGCCAGCAGCCCCGATGGAGGAGGGTCTGGGGCCAACGTCCTGACTTTC; CDR3: CASSPDGGGSGANVLTF
V: TRBV19; D: TRBD1; size: .; J: TRBJ1-3; DNA: TGTGCCAGTAGTATGGGACAGTTCTCTGGAAACACCATATATTTT; CDR3: CASSMGQFSGNTIYF
V: TRBV7-2; D: .; size: .; J: TRBJ2-3; DNA: TGTGCCAGCAGCTCAACTTTGGAGGGGTATACGCAGTATTTT; CDR3: CASSSTLEGYTQYF
V: TRBV6-5; D: TRBD1; size: .; J: TRBJ2-7; DNA: TGTGCCAGCAGCCCAGGACAGGGGAGGTCCTACGAGCAGTACTTC; CDR3: CASSPGQGRSYEQYF
V: TRBV18; D: .; size: .; J: TRBJ1-1; DNA: TGTGCCAGCTCACTGAACGAACGGACTGAAGCTTTCTTT; CDR3: CASSLNERTEAFF
V: TRBV6-1; D: .; size: once; J: TRBJ2-3; DNA: TGTGCCAATGGGGATTCGCGGTGGAGCACAGATACGCAGTATTTT; CDR3: CANGDSRWSTDTQYF
V: TRBV11-2; D: TRBD2; size: few; J: TRBJ2-1; DNA: TGTGCCAGCAGCCTGACTAGCGGGAGAGCCAATGAGCAGTTCTTC; CDR3: CASSLTSGRANEQFF
V: TRBV5-4; D: .; size: .; J: TRBJ1-2; DNA: TGTGCCAGCAGCCCTTCACAGGGTACTAACTATGGCTACACCTTC; CDR3: CASSPSQGTNYGYTF
V: TRBV19; D: TRBD1; size: .; J: TRBJ2-2; DNA: TGTGCCAGTAATGACAGGGGGCGAACCGGGGAGCTGTTTTTT; CDR3: CASNDRGRTGELFF
V: TRBV18; D: .; size: .; J: TRBJ2-1; DNA: TGTGCCAGCTCACCCTTGGGGACAAGGACCTACAATGAGCAGTTCTTC; CDR3: CASSPLGTRTYNEQFF
V: TRBV18; D: .; size: .; J: TRBJ1-1; DNA: TGTGCCACCACACGAGGGGACACTGAAGCTTTCTTT; CDR3: CATTRGDTEAFF
V: TRBV7-8; D: TRBD2; size: .; J: TRBJ2-3; DNA: TGTGCCAGCAGCTTAGGAATAGCGGGGGGGGGTACAGATACGCAGTATTTT; CDR3: CASSLGIAGGGTDTQYF
V: TRBV6-1; D: .; size: .; J: TRBJ1-6; DNA: TGTGCCAGCAGTGGGGGTTCCTCCTATAATTCACCCCTCCACTTT; CDR3: CASSGGSSYNSPLHF
V: TRBV5-8; D: .; size: .; J: TRBJ1-5; DNA: TGTGCCAGCAGCTTAGCCGCCCGCCAGCATTTT; CDR3: CASSLAARQHF
V: TRBV6-5; D: TRBD1; size: .; J: TRBJ2-7; DNA: TGTGCCAGGAACTCGACAGGGGCCCTCGGCGAGCAGTACTTC; CDR3: CARNSTGALGEQYF
V: TRBV5-1; D: TRBD2; size: .; J: TRBJ2-1; DNA: TGCGCCAGCAGCCCTGGAGGTACTAGCGGGGGTACGAATGAGCAGTTCTTC; CDR3: CASSPGGTSGGTNEQFF
V: TRBV4-2; D: .; size: .; J: TRBJ1-5; DNA: TGTGCCAGCAGCCCCGCGGGGGGCAATCAGCCCCAGCATTTT; CDR3: CASSPAGGNQPQHF
V: TRBV7-8; D: .; size: .; J: TRBJ2-2; DNA: TGTGCCAGCAGCTTAGAGATAAACACCGGGGAGCTGTTTTTT; CDR3: CASSLEINTGELFF
V: TRBV6-6; D: .; size: few; J: TRBJ1-6; DNA: TGTGCCAGCCAAATAGAGGGGACGCCGAACAATTCACCCCTCCACTTT; CDR3: CASQIEGTPNNSPLHF
V: TRBV2; D: .; size: .; J: TRBJ1-5; DNA: TGTGCCAGCAATGGGGAAAGGGCAGCAAATCAGCCCCAGCATTTT; CDR3: CASNGERAANQPQHF
V: TRBV28; D: .; size: .; J: TRBJ1-3; DNA: TGTGCCAGCAGTCCGCCTGGGGGCTCTGGAAACACCATATATTTT; CDR3: CASSPPGGSGNTIYF
V: TRBV7-9; D: TRBD2; size: .; J: TRBJ2-3; DNA: TGTGCCAGCGGTACCACTAGCGGGAGCACAGATACGCAGTATTTT; CDR3: CASGTTSGSTDTQYF
V: TRBV11-2; D: TRBD1; size: few; J: TRBJ2-7; DNA: TGTGCCAGCAGCCGAATACAGGGGGCGGTCTACGAGCAGTACTTC; CDR3: CASSRIQGAVYEQYF
V: TRBV2; D: TRBD2; size: .; J: TRBJ2-7; DNA: TGTGCCAGCAGTGAATTCATAGACGGGACTAGCCTTTACGAGCAGTACTTC; CDR3: CASSEFIDGTSLYEQYF
V: TRBV21-1; D: .; size: medium-sized; J: TRBJ2-7; DNA: TGTGCCAGCAGCCCCAAGGGGCTAGCAACGAGCTCCTACGAGCAGTACTTC; CDR3: CASSPKGLATSSYEQYF
V: TRBV9; D: .; size: .; J: TRBJ2-1; DNA: TGTGCCAGCAGCGGGGCGACAGAGCCCTTTAATGAGCAGTTCTTC; CDR3: CASSGATEPFNEQFF